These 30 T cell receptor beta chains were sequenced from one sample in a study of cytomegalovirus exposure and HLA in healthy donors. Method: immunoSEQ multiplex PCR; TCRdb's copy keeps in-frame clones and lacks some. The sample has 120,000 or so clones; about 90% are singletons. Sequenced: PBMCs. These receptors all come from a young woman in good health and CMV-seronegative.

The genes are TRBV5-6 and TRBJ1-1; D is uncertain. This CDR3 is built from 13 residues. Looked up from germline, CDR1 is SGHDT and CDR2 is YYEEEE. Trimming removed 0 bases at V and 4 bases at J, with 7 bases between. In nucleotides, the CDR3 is TGTGCCAGCAGCTTGGGTTCAGGCACTGAAGCTTTCTTT. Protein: CASSLGSGTEAFF.

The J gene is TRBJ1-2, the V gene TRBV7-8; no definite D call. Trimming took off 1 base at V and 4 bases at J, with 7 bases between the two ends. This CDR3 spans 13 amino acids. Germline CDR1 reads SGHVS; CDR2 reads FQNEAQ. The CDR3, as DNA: TGTGCCAGCAGCTTAGGAGGCGGCTATGGCTACACCTTC. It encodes CASSLGGGYGYTF. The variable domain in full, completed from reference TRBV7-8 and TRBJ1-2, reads GAGVSQSPRYKVAKRGQDVALRCDPISGHVSLFWYQQALGQGPEFLTYFQNEAQLDKSGLPSDRFFAERPEGSVSTLKIQRTQQEDSAVYLCASSLGGGYGYTFGSGTRLTVV.

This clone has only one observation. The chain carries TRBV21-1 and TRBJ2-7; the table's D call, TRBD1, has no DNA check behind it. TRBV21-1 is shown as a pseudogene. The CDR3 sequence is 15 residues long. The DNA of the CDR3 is TGTGCCAGCAGCAGATGTCAGGGGGCCGCCTACGAGCAGTACTTC. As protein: CASSRCQGAAYEQYF.

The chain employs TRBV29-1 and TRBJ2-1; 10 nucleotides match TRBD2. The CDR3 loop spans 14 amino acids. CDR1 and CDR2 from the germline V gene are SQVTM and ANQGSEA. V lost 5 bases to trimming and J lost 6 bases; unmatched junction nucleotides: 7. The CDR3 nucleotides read TGCAGCGTTTTTAGCGGGAGGTCTCGCAATGAGCAGTTCTTC. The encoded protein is CSVFSGRSRNEQFF.

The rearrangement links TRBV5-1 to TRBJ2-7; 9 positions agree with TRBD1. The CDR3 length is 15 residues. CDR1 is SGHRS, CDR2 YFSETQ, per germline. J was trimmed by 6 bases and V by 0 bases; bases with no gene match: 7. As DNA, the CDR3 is TGCGCCAGCAGCTTGGCCGGGGGACAGGGTCCCGAGCAGTACTTC. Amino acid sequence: CASSLAGGQGPEQYF.

This CDR3 is CASSPVLGEQFF. Written as DNA, the CDR3 is TGTGCCAGCAGCCCAGTCCTCGGGGAGCAGTTCTTC. The V call is TRBV7-2, the J call TRBJ2-1; D uncertain. Germline V gene lookup returns CDR1 SGHTA and CDR2 FQGNSA. V was trimmed by 5 bases and J by 10 bases, leaving 12 bases between them. This CDR3 comprises 12 residues.

Here the CDR3 reads CASSSGVTQYF. Written as DNA, the CDR3 is TGCGCCAGCAGTTCCGGTGTTACGCAGTATTTT. The rearrangement links TRBV5-1 to TRBJ2-3; D unclear. V lost 5 bases, J lost 8 bases, and 9 bases lay in between. CDR1 and CDR2 (germline): SGHRS, YFSETQ. This CDR3 contains 11 residues.

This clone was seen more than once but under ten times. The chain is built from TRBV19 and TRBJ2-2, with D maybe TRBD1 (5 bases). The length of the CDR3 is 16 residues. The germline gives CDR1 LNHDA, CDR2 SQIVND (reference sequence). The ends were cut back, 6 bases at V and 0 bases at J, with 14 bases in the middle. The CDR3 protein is CASRRQGLSNTGELFF. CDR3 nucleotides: TGTGCCAGTAGGCGCCAGGGTCTTTCGAACACCGGGGAGCTGTTTTTT. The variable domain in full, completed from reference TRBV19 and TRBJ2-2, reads DGGITQSPKYLFRKEGQNVTLSCEQNLNHDAMYWYRQDPGQGLRLIYYSQIVNDFQKGDIAEGYSVSREKKESFPLTVTSAQKNPTAFYLCASRRQGLSNTGELFFGEGSRLTVL.

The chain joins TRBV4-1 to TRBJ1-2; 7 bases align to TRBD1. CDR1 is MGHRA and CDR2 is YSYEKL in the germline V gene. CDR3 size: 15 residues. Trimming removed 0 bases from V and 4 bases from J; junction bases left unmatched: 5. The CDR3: CASSQEGGGTYGYTF. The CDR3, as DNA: TGCGCCAGCAGCCAAGAAGGAGGGGGCACCTATGGCTACACCTTC.

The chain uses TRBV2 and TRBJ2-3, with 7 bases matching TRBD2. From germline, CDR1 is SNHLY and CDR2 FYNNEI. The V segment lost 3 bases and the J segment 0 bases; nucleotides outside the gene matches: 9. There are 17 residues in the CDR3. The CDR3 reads CASSESSTSPSTDTQYF. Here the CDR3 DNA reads TGTGCCAGCAGTGAGTCGTCGACTAGCCCAAGCACAGATACGCAGTATTTT.

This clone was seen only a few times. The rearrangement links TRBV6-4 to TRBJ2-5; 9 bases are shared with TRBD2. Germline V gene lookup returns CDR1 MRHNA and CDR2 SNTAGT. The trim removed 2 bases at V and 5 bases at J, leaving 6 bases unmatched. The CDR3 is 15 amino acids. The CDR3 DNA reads TGTGCCAGCAGTGACACAGCGGGGGGTTTGGAGACCCAGTACTTC. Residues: CASSDTAGGLETQYF.

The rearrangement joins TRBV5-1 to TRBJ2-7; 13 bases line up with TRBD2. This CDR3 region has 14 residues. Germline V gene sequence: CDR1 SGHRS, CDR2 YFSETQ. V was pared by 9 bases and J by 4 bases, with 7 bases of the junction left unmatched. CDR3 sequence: CATAPGLAGYEQYF. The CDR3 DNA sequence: TGCGCCACGGCGCCGGGACTAGCGGGGTACGAGCAGTACTTC. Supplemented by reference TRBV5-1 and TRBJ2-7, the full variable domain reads KAGVTQTPRYLIKTRGQQVTLSCSPISGHRSVSWYQQTPGQGLQFLFEYFSETQRNKGNFPGRFSGRQFSNSRSEMNVSTLELGDSALYLCATAPGLAGYEQYFGPGTRLTVT.

This CDR3 is CATSRSRGATDTQYF. CDR3 bases: TGTGCCACCAGCAGGTCGCGGGGGGCCACAGATACGCAGTATTTT. The chain joins TRBV15 to TRBJ2-3; 8 nucleotides line up with TRBD2. Trimming removed 3 bases from V and 2 bases from J; junction bases left unmatched: 4. Germline V gene sequence: CDR1 LNHNV, CDR2 YYDKDF (reference sequence). The CDR3 runs 15 residues.

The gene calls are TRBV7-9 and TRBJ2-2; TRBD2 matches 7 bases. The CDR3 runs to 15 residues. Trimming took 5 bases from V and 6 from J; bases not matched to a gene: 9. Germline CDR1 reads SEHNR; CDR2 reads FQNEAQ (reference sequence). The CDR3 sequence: CASSPGLSWAGELFF. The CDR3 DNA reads TGTGCCAGCAGCCCGGGACTAAGTTGGGCCGGGGAGCTGTTTTTT.

CDR3 residues: CASSDGDSKRYEQYF. CDR3 DNA sequence: TGTGCCAGCAGCGACGGGGACAGTAAACGCTACGAGCAGTACTTC. The rearrangement links TRBV9 to TRBJ2-7; TRBD1 agrees at 7 bases. Germline V gene lookup returns CDR1 SGDLS and CDR2 YYNGEE. Losses at the gene ends were 3 bases for V and 3 bases for J; bases not matched to a gene: 9. This CDR3 comprises 15 residues.

The CDR3 spells CASSRGQLNNEQFF. The DNA for the CDR3 is TGTGCCAGCTCCCGTGGACAGCTAAACAATGAGCAGTTCTTC. The chain employs TRBV11-3 and TRBJ2-1, with a weak D call TRBD1 (6 bases). Trimming shortened V by 8 bases and J by 5 bases, and 16 bases separated the two germline ends. CDR1 and CDR2 (germline): SGHNT, YENEEA. This CDR3 has 14 residues.

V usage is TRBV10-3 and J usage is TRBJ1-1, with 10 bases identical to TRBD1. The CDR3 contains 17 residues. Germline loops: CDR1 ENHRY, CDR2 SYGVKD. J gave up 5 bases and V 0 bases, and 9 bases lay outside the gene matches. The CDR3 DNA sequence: TGTGCCATCAGTGAGTCGAGGAGCGGACAGGGGGGAACTGAAGCTTTCTTT. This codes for CAISESRSGQGGTEAFF.

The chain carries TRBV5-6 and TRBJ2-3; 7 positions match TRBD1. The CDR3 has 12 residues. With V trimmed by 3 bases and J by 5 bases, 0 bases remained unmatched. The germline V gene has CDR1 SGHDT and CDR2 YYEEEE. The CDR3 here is CASSSGGDTQYF. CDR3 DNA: TGTGCCAGCAGCTCAGGGGGAGATACGCAGTATTTT. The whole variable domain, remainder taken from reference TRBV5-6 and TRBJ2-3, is DAGVTQSPTHLIKTRGQQVTLRCSPKSGHDTVSWYQQALGQGPQFIFQYYEEEERQRGNFPDRFSGHQFPNYSSELNVNALLLGDSALYLCASSSGGDTQYFGPGTRLTVL.

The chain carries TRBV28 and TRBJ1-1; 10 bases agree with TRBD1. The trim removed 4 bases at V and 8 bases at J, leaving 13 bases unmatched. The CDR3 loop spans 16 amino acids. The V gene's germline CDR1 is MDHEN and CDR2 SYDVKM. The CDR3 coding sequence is TGTGCCAGCAGTTCTACCGGGACAGGGGAAAGGAGGGAAGCTTTCTTT. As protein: CASSSTGTGERREAFF.

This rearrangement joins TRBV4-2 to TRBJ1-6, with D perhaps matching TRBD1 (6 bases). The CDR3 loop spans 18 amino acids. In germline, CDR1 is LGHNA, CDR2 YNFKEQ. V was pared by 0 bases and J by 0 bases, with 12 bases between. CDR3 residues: CASSQEDTGSSYNSPLHF. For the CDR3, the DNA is TGTGCCAGCAGCCAAGAGGACACAGGGAGCTCCTATAATTCACCCCTCCACTTT.

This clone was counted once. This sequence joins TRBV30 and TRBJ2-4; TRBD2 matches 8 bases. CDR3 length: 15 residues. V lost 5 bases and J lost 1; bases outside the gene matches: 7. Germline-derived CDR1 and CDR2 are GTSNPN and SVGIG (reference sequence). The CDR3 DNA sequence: TGTGCCTGGGACACGGGGGGGCTGGCCAAAAACATTCAGTACTTC. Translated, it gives CAWDTGGLAKNIQYF.

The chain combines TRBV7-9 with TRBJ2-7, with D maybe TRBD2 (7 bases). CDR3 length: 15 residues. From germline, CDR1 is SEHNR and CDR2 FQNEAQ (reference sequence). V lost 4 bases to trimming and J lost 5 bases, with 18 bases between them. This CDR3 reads CASSWNLQGGDEQYF. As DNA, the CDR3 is TGTGCCAGCAGCTGGAACTTACAGGGAGGGGACGAGCAGTACTTC.

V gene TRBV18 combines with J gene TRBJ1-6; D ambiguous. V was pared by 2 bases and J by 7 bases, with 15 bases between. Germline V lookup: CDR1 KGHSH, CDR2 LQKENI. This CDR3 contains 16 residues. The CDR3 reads CASSPRGNSENSPLHF. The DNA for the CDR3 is TGTGCCAGCTCACCAAGAGGTAATTCCGAAAATTCACCCCTCCACTTT.

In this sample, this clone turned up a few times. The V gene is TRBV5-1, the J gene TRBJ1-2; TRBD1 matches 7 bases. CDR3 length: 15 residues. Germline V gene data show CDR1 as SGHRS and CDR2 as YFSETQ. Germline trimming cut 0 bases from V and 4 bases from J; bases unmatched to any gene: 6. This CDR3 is CASSLDGQAPYGYTF. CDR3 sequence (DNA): TGCGCCAGCAGCTTGGACGGACAGGCCCCCTATGGCTACACCTTC.

This chain's CDR3 is CASSFRVENTGELFF. The CDR3 bases are TGCGCCAGCAGCTTCAGGGTCGAGAACACCGGGGAGCTGTTTTTT. This chain joins TRBV5-1 and TRBJ2-2; TRBD1 might be the D (5 bases). V lost 2 bases to trimming and J lost 1 base, with 9 bases between them. Germline V gene sequence: CDR1 SGHRS, CDR2 YFSETQ. The CDR3 runs to 15 residues.

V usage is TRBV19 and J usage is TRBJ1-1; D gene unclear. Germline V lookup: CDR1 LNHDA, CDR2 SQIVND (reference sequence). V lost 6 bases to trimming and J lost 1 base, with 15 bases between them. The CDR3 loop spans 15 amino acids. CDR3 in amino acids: CASRSGIERNTEAFF. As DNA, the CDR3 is TGTGCCAGTAGATCGGGTATTGAGAGGAACACTGAAGCTTTCTTT.

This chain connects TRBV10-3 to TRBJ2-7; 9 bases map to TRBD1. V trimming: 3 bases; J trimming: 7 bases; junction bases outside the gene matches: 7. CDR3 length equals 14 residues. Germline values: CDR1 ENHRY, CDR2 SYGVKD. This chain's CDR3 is CAISELGTGYEQYF. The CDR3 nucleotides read TGTGCCATCAGTGAACTAGGGACAGGGTATGAGCAGTACTTC.

In DNA form, the CDR3 reads TGTGCCAGCAGCACATTGGGGGGAGCCCTCTATGGCTACACCTTC. Translating gives CASSTLGGALYGYTF. The V gene is TRBV27, the J gene TRBJ1-2; perhaps TRBD1 as D (5 bases). The V gene's germline CDR1 is MNHEY and CDR2 SMNVEV (reference sequence). The CDR3 totals 15 residues. With 6 bases removed from V and 4 bases from J, the gap between germline ends came to 18 bases.

CDR3 residues: CASSPQEEGEGLYF. The CDR3 DNA follows: TGTGCCAGCTCACCACAAGAGGAAGGGGAAGGTCTGTACTTC. The gene calls are TRBV18 and TRBJ2-4, with D tentatively TRBD1 (5 bases). The CDR3 loop spans 14 amino acids. In germline, CDR1 is KGHSH, CDR2 LQKENI. Trimming shortened V by 1 base and J by 15 bases, and 19 bases separated the two germline ends.

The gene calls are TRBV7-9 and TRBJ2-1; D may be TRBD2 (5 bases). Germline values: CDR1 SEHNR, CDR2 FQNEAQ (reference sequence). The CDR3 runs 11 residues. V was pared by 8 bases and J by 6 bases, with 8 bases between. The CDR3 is CASQLGNEQFF. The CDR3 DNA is TGTGCCAGCCAACTAGGCAATGAGCAGTTCTTC.